The entry below describes one T cell receptor beta chain. The length of the CDR3 is 15 residues. Germline V CDR1 and CDR2: SGHRS, YFSETQ. Trimming removed 0 bases at V and 1 base at J, with 10 bases between. In the authors' workflow: The assay estimated nucleated cells by amplifying reference gene primers. The method was immunoSEQ multiplex PCR; TCRdb's version includes in-frame clones alone and lacks a portion of them. That table gives V, J and clone size, and the DNA gave D and trimming. The repertoire holds about 410,000 clones, with 70% to 90% as singletons. The sample is drawn from a study of blood T cell repertoires in COVID-19. Study background: Donors in the United States, Italy and Spain gave samples during acute or convalescent COVID-19.

The rearrangement uses TRBV5-1 and TRBJ1-2; no reliable D call. Source material: peripheral blood. This receptor was taken from a woman in her twenties or thirties with active or convalescent COVID-19. CDR3 DNA sequence: TGCGCCAGCAGCTTGGCTCCGGGAGGTAACTATGGCTACACCTTC. This translates into CASSLAPGGNYGYTF.